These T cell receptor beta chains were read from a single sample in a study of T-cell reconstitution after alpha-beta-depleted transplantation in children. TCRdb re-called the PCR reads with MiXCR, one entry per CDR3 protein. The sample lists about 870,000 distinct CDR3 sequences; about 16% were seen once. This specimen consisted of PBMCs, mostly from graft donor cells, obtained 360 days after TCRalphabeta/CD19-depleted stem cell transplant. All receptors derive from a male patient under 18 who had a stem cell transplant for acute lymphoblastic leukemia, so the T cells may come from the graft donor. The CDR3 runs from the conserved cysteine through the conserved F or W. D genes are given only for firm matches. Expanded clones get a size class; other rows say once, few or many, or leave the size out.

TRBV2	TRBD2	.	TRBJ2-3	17	TGTGCCAGCAGGTCTCTAGCGGGAGGAGGGCACACAGATACGCAGTATTTT	CASRSLAGGGHTDTQYF
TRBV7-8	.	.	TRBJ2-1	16	TGTGCCAGCAGCTTAAGGAGTGGGGACTCCTACAATGAGCAGTTCTTC	CASSLRSGDSYNEQFF
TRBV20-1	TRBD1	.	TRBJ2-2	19	TGCAGTGCTAGGAAAAAGGGGGCTGCGATCCGGGCGAACACCGGGGAGCTGTTTTTT	CSARKKGAAIRANTGELFF
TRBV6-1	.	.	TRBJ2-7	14	TGTGCCAGCAGTGAACGGCCGAAGGAGGACGAGCAGTACTTC	CASSERPKEDEQYF
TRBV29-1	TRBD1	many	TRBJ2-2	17	TGCAGCGTTGGTGGGACAGGGGAACCAGGGGGCACCGGGGAGCTGTTTTTT	CSVGGTGEPGGTGELFF
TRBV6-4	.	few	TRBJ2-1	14	TGTGCCAGCAGTGACGGGCGGGACTACAATGAGCAGTTCTTC	CASSDGRDYNEQFF
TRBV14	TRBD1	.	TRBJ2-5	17	TGTGCCAGCAGCCAAGGCTGGGACAGGTCCGTCCTAGAGACCCAGTACTTC	CASSQGWDRSVLETQYF
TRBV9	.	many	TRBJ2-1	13	TGTGCCAGCAGCCCCCAGCGGAACAATGAGCAGTTCTTC	CASSPQRNNEQFF
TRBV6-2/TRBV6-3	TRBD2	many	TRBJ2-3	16	TGTGCCAGCAACTCTGGGACTAGCGGGAGATTGGATACGCAGTATTTT	CASNSGTSGRLDTQYF
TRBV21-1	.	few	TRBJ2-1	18	TGTGCCAGCAGCAAAGCGCAAGGCGGGAGGGTTTCCTACAATGAGCAGTTCTTC	CASSKAQGGRVSYNEQFF
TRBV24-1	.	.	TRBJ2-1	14	TGTGCCACCAGTGGGGGGCTCCCACAGAATGAGCAGTTCTTC	CATSGGLPQNEQFF
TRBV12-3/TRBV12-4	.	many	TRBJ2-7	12	TGTGCCAGCAGTCCCGCCCCCCTCGAGCAGTACTTC	CASSPAPLEQYF
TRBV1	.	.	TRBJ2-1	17	TGCACCAGCAGCCAACGGAGCCCGGGCCCGCGGAGGTATGAGCAGTTCTTC	CTSSQRSPGPRRYEQFF
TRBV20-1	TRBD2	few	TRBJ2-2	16	TGCAGTGCAAAGATAGCGGGACGAAGGGACACCGGGGAGCTGTTTTTT	CSAKIAGRRDTGELFF
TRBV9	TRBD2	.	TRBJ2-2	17	TGTGCCAGCAGCTCCGGACTAGCGGGCCCGAACACCGGGGAGCTGTTTTTT	CASSSGLAGPNTGELFF
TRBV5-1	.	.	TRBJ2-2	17	TGCGCCAGCAGCTTGAGCTCGAGTGCTAGCAGGACCGGGGAGCTGTTTTTT	CASSLSSSASRTGELFF
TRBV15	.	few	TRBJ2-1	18	TGTGCCACCAGCAGAGAAGGTGGAGCGACCCATACCTACAATGAGCAGTTCTTC	CATSREGGATHTYNEQFF
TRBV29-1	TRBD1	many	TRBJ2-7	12	TGCAGCGTTTGGGACAGCCCCTTAGAGCAGTACTTC	CSVWDSPLEQYF
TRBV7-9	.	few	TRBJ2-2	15	TGTGCCAGCAGCTTAGGAGGGGATAACACCGGGGAGCTGTTTTTT	CASSLGGDNTGELFF
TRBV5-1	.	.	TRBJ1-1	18	TGCGCCAGCAGCCCGATTAGGGGGGGTGGAGGCCGGAACACTGAAGCTTTCTTT	CASSPIRGGGGRNTEAFF
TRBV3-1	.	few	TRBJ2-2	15	TGTGCCAGCAGCCGAAGGACGGTGAACACCGGGGAGCTGTTTTTT	CASSRRTVNTGELFF
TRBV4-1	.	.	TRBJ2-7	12	TGCGCCAGCAGAGGGATCGACTACGAGCAGTACTTC	CASRGIDYEQYF
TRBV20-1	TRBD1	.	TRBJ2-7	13	TGCAGTGCTAGAGCTGACAGGGTCGGCGAGCAGTACTTC	CSARADRVGEQYF
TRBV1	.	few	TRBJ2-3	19	TGCACCAGCAGCCAAGAGAGGGCTAGCGGGAGGTTTGGCACAGATACGCAGTATTTT	CTSSQERASGRFGTDTQYF
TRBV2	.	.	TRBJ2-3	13	TGTGCCAGCCAAGGGGAGCTCACAGATACGCAGTATTTT	CASQGELTDTQYF
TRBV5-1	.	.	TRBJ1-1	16	TGCGCCAGCAGCTTTTCCACCTCCTACGGGAACACTGAAGCTTTCTTT	CASSFSTSYGNTEAFF
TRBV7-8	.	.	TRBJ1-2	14	TGTGCCAGCAGCTTAGTTCAGGGAGCCTATGGCTACACCTTC	CASSLVQGAYGYTF
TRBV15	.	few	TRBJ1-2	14	TGTGCCACCAGCTCTACCGGGACATACTCTGGCTACACCTTC	CATSSTGTYSGYTF
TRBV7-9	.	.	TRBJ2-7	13	TGTGCCAGCAGCTTAAAATGGGGCTACGAGCAGTACTTC	CASSLKWGYEQYF
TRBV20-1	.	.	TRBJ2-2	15	TGCAGTGCTAGAGAGGCGGGGGCGGGTGGCGGGGAGCTGTTTTTT	CSAREAGAGGGELFF
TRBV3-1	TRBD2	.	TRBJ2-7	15	TGTGCCAGCAGCCAAGGGCCGGGAGGGATCTACGAGCAGTACTTC	CASSQGPGGIYEQYF
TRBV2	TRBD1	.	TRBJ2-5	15	TGTGCCAGCAGTGAGTCGACAGGGGGCATAGAGACCCAGTACTTC	CASSESTGGIETQYF
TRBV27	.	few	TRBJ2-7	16	TGTGCCAGCAGTTTATCCCGCAGGGGAACCTCCTACGAGCAGTACTTC	CASSLSRRGTSYEQYF
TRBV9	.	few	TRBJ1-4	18	TGTGCCAGCAGCAAGGGACTAGCGGGAAGCACTACTAATGAAAAACTGTTTTTT	CASSKGLAGSTTNEKLFF
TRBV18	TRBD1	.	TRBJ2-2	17	TGTGCCAGCTCACCAAGGAGGACAGGGCCGAACACCGGGGAGCTGTTTTTT	CASSPRRTGPNTGELFF
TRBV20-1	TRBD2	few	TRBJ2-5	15	TGCAGTGCTAGAGGGTCGGGGGGTAGGTGGGAGACCCAGTACTTC	CSARGSGGRWETQYF
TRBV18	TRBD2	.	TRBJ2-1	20	TGTGCCAGCTCACTCCGGGACACTGATTGGACTAGCGGGATATACAATGAGCAGTTCTTC	CASSLRDTDWTSGIYNEQFF
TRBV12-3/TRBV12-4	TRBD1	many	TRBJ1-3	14	TGTGCCAGCAGTGGGGACAGCTCTGGAAACACCATATATTTT	CASSGDSSGNTIYF
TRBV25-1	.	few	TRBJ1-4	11	TGTGCCAGCAGTGAAAGGGAAAAACTGTTTTTT	CASSEREKLFF
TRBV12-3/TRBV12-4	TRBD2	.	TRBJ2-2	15	TGTGCCAGCAGTTTCCGGGGGACTAGCGGCGGGGAGCTGTTTTTT	CASSFRGTSGGELFF
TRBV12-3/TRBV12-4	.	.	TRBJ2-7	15	TGTGCCAGCAGTTTGGACTGGGGGTTTGGCTACGAGCAGTACTTC	CASSLDWGFGYEQYF
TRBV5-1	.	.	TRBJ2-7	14	TGCGCCAGCAGCGAAACCGGGACTCACTACGAGCAGTACTTC	CASSETGTHYEQYF
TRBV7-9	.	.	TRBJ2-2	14	TGTGCCAGCAGTGCAGCGACTCCCACCGGGGAGCTGTTTTTT	CASSAATPTGELFF
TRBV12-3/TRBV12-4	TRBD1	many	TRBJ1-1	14	TGTGCCAGCAGTACCCGACAGGGAGGGACTGAAGCTTTCTTT	CASSTRQGGTEAFF
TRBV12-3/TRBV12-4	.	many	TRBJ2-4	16	TGTGCCAGCAGCCCTAAGGGGGTAGAAACCAAAAACATTCAGTACTTC	CASSPKGVETKNIQYF
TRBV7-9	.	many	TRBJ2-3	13	TGTGCCAGCAGTGCCACTAGCACAGATACGCAGTATTTT	CASSATSTDTQYF
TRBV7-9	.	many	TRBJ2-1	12	TGTGCCAGCAGCTTAATCACCAATGAGCAGTTCTTC	CASSLITNEQFF
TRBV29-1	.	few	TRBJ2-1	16	TGCAGCGTTGAAGGCGGAGTGCGGGGGCACCCCAATGAGCAGTTCTTC	CSVEGGVRGHPNEQFF